What follows are 15 T cell receptor beta chains derived from one specimen sequenced in a study of blood T cell repertoires in COVID-19. Using immunoSEQ multiplex PCR, the repertoire was profiled, and TCRdb retains in-frame clones only, with some absent. The sample contains fewer than 400,000 clones, 80% to 90% of which appear only once. Specimen: PBMCs or T cells enriched from blood (not recorded which). These TCRs come from a man aged 30 to 45 who had recovered from COVID-19.

The chain uses TRBV6-1 and TRBJ1-6; 7 nucleotides match TRBD1. Germline V lookup: CDR1 MNHNS, CDR2 SASEGT. The CDR3 consists of 16 residues. The V and J ends lost 1 base and 3 bases, in that order; junction bases with no gene match: 3. The CDR3: CASSEVGGFYNSPLHF. CDR3 DNA sequence: TGTGCCAGCAGTGAAGTAGGGGGCTTCTATAATTCACCCCTCCACTTT.

This chain links TRBV29-1 with TRBJ2-7, with 8 positions matching TRBD2. The V gene end was trimmed by 2 bases and the J gene end by 4 bases; junction bases not matched to a gene: 13. The germline gives CDR1 SQVTM, CDR2 ANQGSEA. The CDR3 totals 16 residues. CDR3 protein: CSVELRTSRMAYEQYF. In DNA form, the CDR3 reads TGCAGCGTTGAACTCCGGACTAGCAGGATGGCTTACGAGCAGTACTTC.

The chain combines TRBV7-9 with TRBJ1-1; D is undetermined. The V end was cut by 8 bases, the J end by 5 bases, with 15 bases between. Germline V CDR1 and CDR2: SEHNR, FQNEAQ (reference sequence). CDR3 length equals 13 residues. CDR3 protein: CASGVEAGTEAFF. CDR3 coding DNA: TGTGCCAGCGGGGTGGAGGCGGGAACTGAAGCTTTCTTT.

The V gene is TRBV27, the J gene TRBJ1-2, with D possibly TRBD1 on 5 matching bases. Germline V gene sequence: CDR1 MNHEY, CDR2 SMNVEV (reference sequence). The CDR3 is 15 amino acids. The V and J ends lost 6 bases and 7 bases respectively, with 21 bases between them. CDR3 in amino acids: CASSLSYSDRPGYTF. CDR3 in DNA: TGTGCCAGCAGCCTCTCCTATTCCGACAGACCTGGCTACACCTTC.

This clone occurred once. Here the CDR3 DNA reads TGTGCCAGCAGCCAGGGACAGATGAACACTGAAGCTTTCTTT. Its protein is CASSQGQMNTEAFF. This chain joins TRBV7-6 and TRBJ1-1; 7 nucleotides line up with TRBD1. The V segment lost 5 bases and the J segment 0 bases; nucleotides outside the gene matches: 3. The CDR3 spans 14 residues. Germline CDR1 is SGHVS and CDR2 is FNYEAQ.

The V gene is TRBV19, the J gene TRBJ1-1; D perhaps matches TRBD1 (5 bases). The CDR3 covers 16 residues. Trimming pared 0 bases from V and 1 base from J, leaving 12 bases between. In germline, CDR1 is LNHDA, CDR2 SQIVND (reference sequence). The CDR3 DNA sequence: TGTGCCAGTAGTATAGATATGACAGACCGGAACACTGAAGCTTTCTTT. It translates to CASSIDMTDRNTEAFF.

The sample holds one count of this clone. The chain carries TRBV5-4 and TRBJ2-7, with a possible D match to TRBD1 (5 bases). CDR3 length: 15 amino acids. Trimming removed 0 bases at V and 3 bases at J, with 13 bases between. CDR1 is SGHNT and CDR2 is YYREEE in the germline V gene (reference sequence). The DNA for the CDR3 is TGTGCCAGCAGCTTGGGGGCCACAGGATACTACGAGCAGTACTTC. It encodes CASSLGATGYYEQYF.

The V and J genes are TRBV5-4 and TRBJ2-7, with D perhaps TRBD2 (5 bases). Per germline, CDR1 SGHNT and CDR2 YYREEE (reference sequence). V was pared by 3 bases and J by 2 bases, with 15 bases between. The CDR3 is 15 amino acids. DNA of the CDR3: TGTGCCAGCAGCTCCGGACTGATTAACGCCTACGAGCAGTACTTC. It translates to CASSSGLINAYEQYF.

This clone occurred a few times. J is TRBJ2-1 and V is TRBV7-3; D not certain. V dropped 5 bases and J dropped 5 bases, with 10 bases sitting between them. The V gene's germline CDR1 is SGHTA and CDR2 FQGTGA. CDR3 length: 13 residues. The CDR3 region has the DNA TGTGCCAGCAGCCTAGACCATGACAATGAGCAGTTCTTC. Its protein product is CASSLDHDNEQFF. The full variable domain, in which reference TRBV7-3 and TRBJ2-1 provide the parts outside the CDR3, is GAGVSQTPSNKVTEKGKYVELRCDPISGHTALYWYRQSLGQGPEFLIYFQGTGAADDSGLPNDRFFAVRPEGSVSTLKIQRTERGDSAVYLCASSLDHDNEQFFGPGTRLTVL.

The rearrangement joins TRBV12-3 or TRBV12-4 to TRBJ1-2; TRBD1 might be the D (6 bases). The CDR3 totals 13 residues. V was trimmed by 3 bases and J by 3 bases, leaving 8 bases between them. The CDR3: CASSFHRDYGYTF. In DNA form, the CDR3 reads TGTGCCAGCAGTTTTCACAGGGACTATGGCTACACCTTC.

DNA for the CDR3: TGTGCCAGCACTTCGGGGGACAGCGTTAATGAAAAACTGTTTTTT. Its protein is CASTSGDSVNEKLFF. The chain carries TRBV2 and TRBJ1-4; 7 positions agree with TRBD1. The V gene's germline CDR1 is SNHLY and CDR2 FYNNEI. After removal of 7 bases from V and 4 bases from J, the junction contained 9 bases not matched to a gene. There are 15 residues in the CDR3.

As for this clone: Compared with germline, one end of the junction differs, possibly owing to a read error. J is TRBJ2-3 and V is TRBV4-2, with D possibly matching TRBD1 (5 bases). This CDR3 contains 15 residues. CDR1 is LGHNA, CDR2 YNFKEQ, per germline. CDR3 DNA: TGTGCCAGCAGCCCAGGCAGGATAGAGACAGATATGCAGTATTTT. It translates to CASSPGRIETDMQYF.

The chain recombines TRBV15 with TRBJ2-7; 7 bases line up with TRBD1. The CDR3 consists of 16 residues. Germline values: CDR1 LNHNV, CDR2 YYDKDF (reference sequence). V dropped 3 bases and J dropped 5; count of bases not matched to a gene: 13. The CDR3, as DNA: TGTGCCACCAGCAGTATCTTGGGCAGGGGGAACAACGAGCAGTACTTC. This gives the protein CATSSILGRGNNEQYF.

The chain employs TRBV24-1 and TRBJ2-6; maybe TRBD2 (6 bases). V lost 5 bases and J lost 0, with 16 bases in between. This CDR3 is 18 amino acids long. CDR1 KGHDR and CDR2 SFDVKD come from the germline V gene. This CDR3 reads CATSGGGQGSSGANVLTF. CDR3 DNA sequence: TGTGCCACCAGTGGGGGAGGCCAGGGCAGCTCTGGGGCCAACGTCCTGACTTTC.

The chain employs TRBV5-6 and TRBJ2-2; the D gene is possibly TRBD1 (5 bases). V lost 4 bases and J lost 8, with 9 bases in between. The V gene's germline CDR1 is SGHDT and CDR2 YYEEEE. CDR3 length: 12 amino acids. This CDR3 reads CASSVDSGELFF. CDR3 in DNA: TGTGCCAGCAGCGTCGACAGTGGGGAGCTGTTTTTT.